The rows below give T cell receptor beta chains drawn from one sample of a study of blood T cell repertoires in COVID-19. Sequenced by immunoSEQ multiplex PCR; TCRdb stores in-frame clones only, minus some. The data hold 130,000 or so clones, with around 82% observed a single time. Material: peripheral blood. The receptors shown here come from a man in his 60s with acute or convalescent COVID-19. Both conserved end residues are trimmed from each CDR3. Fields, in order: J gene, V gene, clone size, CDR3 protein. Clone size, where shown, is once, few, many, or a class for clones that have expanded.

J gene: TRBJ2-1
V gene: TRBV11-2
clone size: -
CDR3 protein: ASTLRVSHGEQF

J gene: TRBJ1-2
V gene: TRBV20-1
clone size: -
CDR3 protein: SAWQIYGYT

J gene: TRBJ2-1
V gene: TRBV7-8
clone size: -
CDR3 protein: ASSQLAGVSYNEQF

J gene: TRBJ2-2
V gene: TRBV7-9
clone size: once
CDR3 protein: ASSFWPNTGELF

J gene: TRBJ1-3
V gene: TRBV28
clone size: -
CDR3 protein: ASSLLVGGGDASGNTIY

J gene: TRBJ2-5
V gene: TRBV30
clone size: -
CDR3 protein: AWSVTGTGEETQY

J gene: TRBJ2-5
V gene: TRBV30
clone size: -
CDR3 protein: AWTYMGPETQY

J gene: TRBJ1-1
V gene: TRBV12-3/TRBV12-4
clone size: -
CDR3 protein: ASSLARRREAF

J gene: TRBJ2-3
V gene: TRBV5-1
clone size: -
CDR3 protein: ASSLGPGRTTDTQY

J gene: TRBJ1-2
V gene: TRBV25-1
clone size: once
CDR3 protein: ASGGGNYGYT

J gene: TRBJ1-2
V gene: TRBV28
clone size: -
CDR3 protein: ASGQGAQPDGYT

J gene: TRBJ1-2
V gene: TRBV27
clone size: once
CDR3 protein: ASSLSGANYGYT

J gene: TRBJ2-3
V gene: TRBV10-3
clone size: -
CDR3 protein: AISGGTSGGAVDTQY

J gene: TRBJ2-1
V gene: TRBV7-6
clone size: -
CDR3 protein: ASSLAPGPTYNEQF

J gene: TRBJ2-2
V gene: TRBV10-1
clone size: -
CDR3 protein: ASSLVGGTGELF

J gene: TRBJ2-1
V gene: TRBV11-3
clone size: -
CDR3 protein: ASSPLRTGEQF

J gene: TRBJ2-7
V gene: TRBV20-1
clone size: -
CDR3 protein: SATENYEQY

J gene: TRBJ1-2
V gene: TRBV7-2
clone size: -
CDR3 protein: ASSSPYREGGYT

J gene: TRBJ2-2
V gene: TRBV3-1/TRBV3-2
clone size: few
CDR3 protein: ASSRVGGTGELF

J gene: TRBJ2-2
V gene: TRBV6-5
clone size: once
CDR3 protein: ASSYSLANTGELF

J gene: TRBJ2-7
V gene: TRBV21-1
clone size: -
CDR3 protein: ASSGDRGFREQY

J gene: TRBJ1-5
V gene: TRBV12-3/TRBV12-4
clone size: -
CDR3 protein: ASSLNRGPQH

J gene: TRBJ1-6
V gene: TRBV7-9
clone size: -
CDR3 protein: ASSPSSYNSPLH

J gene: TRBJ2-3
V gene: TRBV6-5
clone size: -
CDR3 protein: ASRGTSGSDGTQY

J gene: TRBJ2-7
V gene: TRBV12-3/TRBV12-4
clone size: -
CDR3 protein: ARNSGRLYEQY

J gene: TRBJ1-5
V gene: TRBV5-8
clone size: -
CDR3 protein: ASKDRGESNQPQH

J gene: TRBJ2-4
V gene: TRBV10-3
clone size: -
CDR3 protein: AISGTSGRGENIQY

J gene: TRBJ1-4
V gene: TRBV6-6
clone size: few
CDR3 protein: ASSAGILGEKLF

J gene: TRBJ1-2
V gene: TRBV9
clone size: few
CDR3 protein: ASSGRQDGYT

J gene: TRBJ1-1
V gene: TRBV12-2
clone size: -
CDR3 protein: ASRVEILALYTEAF

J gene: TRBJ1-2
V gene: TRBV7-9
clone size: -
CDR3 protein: ASSSPRNRVGYGYT

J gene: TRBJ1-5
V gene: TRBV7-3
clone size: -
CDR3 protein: ASSQGVGQPQH

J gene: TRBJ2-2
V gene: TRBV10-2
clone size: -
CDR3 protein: ASSTLGAGELF

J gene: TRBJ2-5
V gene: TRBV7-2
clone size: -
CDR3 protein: ASRRTGTSDWGTQY

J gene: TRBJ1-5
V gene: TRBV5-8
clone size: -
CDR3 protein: ASSLDRVGNQPQH

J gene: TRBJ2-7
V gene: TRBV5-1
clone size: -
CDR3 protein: ASSPGHSSYEQY

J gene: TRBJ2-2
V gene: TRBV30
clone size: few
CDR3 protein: AWSGLAGANTGELF

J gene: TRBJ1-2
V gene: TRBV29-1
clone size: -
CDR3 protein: SVDPQGAYGYT

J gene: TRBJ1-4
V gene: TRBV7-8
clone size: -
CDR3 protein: ASSPQLTNEKLF

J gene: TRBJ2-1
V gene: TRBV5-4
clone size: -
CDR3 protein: ASSLTGDEQF

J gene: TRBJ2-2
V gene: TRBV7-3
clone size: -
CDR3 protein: ASSQAGTSLTGELF

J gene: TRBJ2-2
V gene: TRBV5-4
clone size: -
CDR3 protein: ASSTRTSAYTGELF

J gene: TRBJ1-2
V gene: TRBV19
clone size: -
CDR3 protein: ASSQQGALGYT

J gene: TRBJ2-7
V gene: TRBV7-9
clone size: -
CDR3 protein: ASSSGTSGRYEQY

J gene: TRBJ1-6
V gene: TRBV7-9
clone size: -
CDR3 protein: ASRKTGPHSPLH

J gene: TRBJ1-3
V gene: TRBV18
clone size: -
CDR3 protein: ASSQPGQGGLNSGNTIY